This T cell receptor (beta chain) was obtained from a study of T cell repertoires in cytomegalovirus infection. Study details: In public TCR beta signatures, there were indications of both CMV infection and matching HLA type.

One entry per CDR3 protein results from TCRdb running MiXCR on the reads. The sample holds approximately 500,000 distinct CDR3 sequences, 15% to 20% seen once. With respect to this clonotype: Its target is unknown.

General study points: Totalled public TCR beta family frequency picked out people who carried CMV plus the relevant HLA. CMV-specific HLA-C-restricted TCR beta clonotypes dominated the ex vivo response.

This clonotype originated in a human donor in good health (CMV status not recorded). Some clones in this sample may be carry-over from other donors' samples. Sequenced sample: CD8+ T cells from PBMCs.

CDR3 nucleotides: TGTGCCAGTAGTCCCCGATGGGCGAACTACGAGCAGTACTTC. This sequence encodes CASSPRWANYEQYF. The gene calls are TRBV19 and TRBJ2-7; D is undetermined. This CDR3 has 14 amino acids. In germline, CDR1 is LNHDA, CDR2 SQIVND (reference sequence). The V and J ends lost 5 bases and 3 bases respectively, with 14 bases between them. Based on the CDR3 plus reference TRBV19 and TRBJ2-7, the full variable domain is DGGITQSPKYLFRKEGQNVTLSCEQNLNHDAMYWYRQDPGQGLRLIYYSQIVNDFQKGDIAEGYSVSREKKESFPLTVTSAQKNPTAFYLCASSPRWANYEQYFGPGTRLTVT.